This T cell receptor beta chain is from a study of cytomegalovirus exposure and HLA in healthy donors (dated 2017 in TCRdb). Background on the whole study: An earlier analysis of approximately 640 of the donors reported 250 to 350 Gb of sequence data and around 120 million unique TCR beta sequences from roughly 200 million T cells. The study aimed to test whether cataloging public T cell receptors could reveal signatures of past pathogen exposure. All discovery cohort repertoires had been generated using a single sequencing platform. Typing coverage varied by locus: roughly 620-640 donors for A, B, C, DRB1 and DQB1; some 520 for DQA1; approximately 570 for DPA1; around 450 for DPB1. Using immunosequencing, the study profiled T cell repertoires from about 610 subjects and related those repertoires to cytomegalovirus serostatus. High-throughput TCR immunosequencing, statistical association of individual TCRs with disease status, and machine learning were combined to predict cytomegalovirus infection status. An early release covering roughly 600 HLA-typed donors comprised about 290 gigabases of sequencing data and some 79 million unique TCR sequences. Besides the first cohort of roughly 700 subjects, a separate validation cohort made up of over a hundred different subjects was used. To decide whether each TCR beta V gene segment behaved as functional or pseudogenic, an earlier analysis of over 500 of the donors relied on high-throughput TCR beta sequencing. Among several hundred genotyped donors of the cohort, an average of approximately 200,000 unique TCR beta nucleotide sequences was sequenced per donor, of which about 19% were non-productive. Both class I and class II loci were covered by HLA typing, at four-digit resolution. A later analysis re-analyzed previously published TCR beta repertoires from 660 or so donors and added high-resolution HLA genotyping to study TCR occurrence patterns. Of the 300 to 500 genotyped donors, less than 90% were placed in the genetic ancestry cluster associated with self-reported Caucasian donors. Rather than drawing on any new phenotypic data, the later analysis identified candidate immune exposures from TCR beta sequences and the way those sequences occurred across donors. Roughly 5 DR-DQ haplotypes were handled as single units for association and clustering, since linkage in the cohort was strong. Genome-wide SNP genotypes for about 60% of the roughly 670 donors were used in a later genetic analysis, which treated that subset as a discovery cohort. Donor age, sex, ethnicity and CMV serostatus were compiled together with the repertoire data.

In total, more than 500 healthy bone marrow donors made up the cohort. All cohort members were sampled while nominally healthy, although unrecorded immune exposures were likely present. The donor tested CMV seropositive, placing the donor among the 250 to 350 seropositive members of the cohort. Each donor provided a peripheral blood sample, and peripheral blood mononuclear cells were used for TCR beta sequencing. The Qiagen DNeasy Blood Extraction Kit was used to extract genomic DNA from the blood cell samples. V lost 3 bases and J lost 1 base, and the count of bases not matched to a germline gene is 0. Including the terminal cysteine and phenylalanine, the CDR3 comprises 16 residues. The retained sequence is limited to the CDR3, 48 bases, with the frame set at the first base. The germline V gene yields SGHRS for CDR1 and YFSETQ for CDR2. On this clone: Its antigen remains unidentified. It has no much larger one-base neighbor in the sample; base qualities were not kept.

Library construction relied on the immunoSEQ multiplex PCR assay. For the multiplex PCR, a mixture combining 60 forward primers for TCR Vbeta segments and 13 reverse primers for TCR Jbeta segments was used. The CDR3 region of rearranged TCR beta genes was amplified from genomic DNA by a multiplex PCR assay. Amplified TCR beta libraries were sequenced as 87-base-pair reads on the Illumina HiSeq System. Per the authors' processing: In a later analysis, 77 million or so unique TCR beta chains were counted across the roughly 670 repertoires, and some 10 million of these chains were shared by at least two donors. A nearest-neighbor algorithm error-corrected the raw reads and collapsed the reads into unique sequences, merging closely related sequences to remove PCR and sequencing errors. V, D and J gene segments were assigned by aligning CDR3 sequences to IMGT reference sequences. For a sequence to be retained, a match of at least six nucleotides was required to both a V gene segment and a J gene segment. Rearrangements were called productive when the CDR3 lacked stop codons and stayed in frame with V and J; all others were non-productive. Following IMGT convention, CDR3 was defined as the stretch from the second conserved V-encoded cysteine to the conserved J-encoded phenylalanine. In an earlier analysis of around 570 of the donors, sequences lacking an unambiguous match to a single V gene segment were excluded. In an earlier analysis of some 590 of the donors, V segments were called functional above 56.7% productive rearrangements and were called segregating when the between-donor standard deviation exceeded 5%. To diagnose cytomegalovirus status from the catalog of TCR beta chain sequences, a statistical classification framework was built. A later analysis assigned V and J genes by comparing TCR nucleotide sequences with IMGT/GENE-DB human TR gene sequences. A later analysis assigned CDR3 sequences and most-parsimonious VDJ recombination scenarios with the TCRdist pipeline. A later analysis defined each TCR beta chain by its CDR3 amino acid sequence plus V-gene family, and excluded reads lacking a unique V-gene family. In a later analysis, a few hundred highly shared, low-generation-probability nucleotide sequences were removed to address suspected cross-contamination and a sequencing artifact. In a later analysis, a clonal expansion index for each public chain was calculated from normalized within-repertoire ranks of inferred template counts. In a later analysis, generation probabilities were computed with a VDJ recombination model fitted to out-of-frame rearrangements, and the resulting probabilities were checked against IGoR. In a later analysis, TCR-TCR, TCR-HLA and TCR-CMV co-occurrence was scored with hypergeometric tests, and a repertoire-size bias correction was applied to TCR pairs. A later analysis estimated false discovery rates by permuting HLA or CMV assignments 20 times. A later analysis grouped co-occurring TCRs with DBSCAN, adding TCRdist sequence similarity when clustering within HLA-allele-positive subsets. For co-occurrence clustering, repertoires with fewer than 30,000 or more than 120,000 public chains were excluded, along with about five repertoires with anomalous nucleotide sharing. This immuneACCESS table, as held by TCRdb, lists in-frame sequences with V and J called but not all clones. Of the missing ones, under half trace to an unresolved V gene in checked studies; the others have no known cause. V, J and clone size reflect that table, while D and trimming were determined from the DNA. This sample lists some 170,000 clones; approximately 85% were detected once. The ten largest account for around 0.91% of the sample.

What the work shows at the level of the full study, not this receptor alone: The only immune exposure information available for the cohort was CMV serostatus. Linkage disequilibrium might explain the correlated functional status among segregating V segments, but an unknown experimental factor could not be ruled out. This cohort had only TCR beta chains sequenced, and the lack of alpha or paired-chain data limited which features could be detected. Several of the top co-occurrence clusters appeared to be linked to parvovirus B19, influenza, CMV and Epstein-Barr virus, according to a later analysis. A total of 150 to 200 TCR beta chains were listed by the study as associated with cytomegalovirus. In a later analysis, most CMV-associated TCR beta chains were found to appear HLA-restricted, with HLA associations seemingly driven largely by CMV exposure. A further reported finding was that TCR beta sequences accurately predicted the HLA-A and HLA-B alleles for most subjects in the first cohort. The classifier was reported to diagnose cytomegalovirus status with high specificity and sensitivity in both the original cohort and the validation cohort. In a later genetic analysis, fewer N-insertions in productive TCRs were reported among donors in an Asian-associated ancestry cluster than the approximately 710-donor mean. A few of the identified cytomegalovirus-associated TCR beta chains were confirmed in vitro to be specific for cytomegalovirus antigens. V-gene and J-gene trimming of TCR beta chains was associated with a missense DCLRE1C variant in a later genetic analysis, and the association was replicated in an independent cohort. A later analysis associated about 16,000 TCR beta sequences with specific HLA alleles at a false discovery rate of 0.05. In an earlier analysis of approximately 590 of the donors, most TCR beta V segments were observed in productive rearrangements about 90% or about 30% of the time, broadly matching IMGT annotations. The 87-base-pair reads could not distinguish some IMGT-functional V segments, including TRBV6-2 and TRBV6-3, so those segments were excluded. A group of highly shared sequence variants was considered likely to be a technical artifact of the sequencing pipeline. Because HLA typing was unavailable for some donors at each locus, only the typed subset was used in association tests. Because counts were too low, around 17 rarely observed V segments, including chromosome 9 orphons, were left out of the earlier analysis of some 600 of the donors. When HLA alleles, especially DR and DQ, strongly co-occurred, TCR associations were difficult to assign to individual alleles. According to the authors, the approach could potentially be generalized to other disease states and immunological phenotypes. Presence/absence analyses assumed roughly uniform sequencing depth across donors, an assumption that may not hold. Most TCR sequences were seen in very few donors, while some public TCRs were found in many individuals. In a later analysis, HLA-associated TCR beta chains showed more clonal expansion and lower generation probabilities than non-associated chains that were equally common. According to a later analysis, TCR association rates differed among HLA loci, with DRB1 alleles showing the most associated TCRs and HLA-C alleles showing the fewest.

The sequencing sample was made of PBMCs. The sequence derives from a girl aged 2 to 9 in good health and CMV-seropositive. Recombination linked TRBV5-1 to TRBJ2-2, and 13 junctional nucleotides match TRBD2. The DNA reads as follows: TGCGCCAGCAGCTGGACTAGCGGGAGGAACACCGGGGAGCTGTTTTTT. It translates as CASSWTSGRNTGELFF.